Listed here are 3 T cell receptor beta chains from one sample, sequenced in a study of PD-L1 blockade in urothelial cancer. The data were produced by immunoSEQ multiplex PCR, yet TCRdb's version contains in-frame clones alone and is incomplete. This table holds 70,000 or so clones, around 90% found once. Time point: pretreatment peripheral blood. Sequences were derived from PBMCs, sampled around atezolizumab (anti-PD-L1) treatment. These receptors came from a man between 65 and 85 years old with urothelial cancer.

The genes are TRBV5-1 and TRBJ2-3, with TRBD2 matching 14 bases. Per germline, CDR1 SGHRS and CDR2 YFSETQ. The trim removed 3 bases at V and 2 bases at J, leaving 5 bases unmatched. The CDR3 is 17 amino acids. CDR3 loop: CASSWGGLAGATDTQYF. The CDR3 coding sequence is TGCGCCAGCAGCTGGGGGGGACTAGCGGGAGCCACAGATACGCAGTATTTT.

The genes are TRBV19 and TRBJ1-3; 7 nucleotides line up with TRBD1. The V and J ends lost 9 bases and 8 bases, in that order; junction bases with no gene match: 10. The CDR3 consists of 13 residues. Germline V CDR1 and CDR2: LNHDA, SQIVND (reference sequence). CDR3 region: CASAGTARDTIYF. CDR3 in DNA: TGTGCCAGCGCCGGGACAGCTCGGGACACCATATATTTT. Drawing the rest from reference TRBV19 and TRBJ1-3, the complete variable domain is DGGITQSPKYLFRKEGQNVTLSCEQNLNHDAMYWYRQDPGQGLRLIYYSQIVNDFQKGDIAEGYSVSREKKESFPLTVTSAQKNPTAFYLCASAGTARDTIYFGEGSWLTVV.

This rearrangement joins TRBV11-2 to TRBJ2-1; 11 bases are shared with TRBD2. Germline V gene lookup returns CDR1 SGHAT and CDR2 FQNNGV. The CDR3 is 16 residues long. Trimming cost V 0 bases and J 9 bases; bases outside gene matches: 7. The CDR3 loop reads CASSLEASGGRGEQFF. In DNA, the CDR3 is TGTGCCAGCAGCTTAGAGGCTAGCGGGGGGAGAGGTGAGCAGTTCTTC.